Listed here are 8 T cell receptor beta chains from one sample, sequenced in a study of cytomegalovirus exposure and HLA in healthy donors. PCR involved 60 Vbeta and 13 Jbeta primers. TCRdb's table, derived via immunoSEQ multiplex PCR, lists solely in-frame clones and lacks some. The sample includes some 98,000 clones, about 85% seen only once; the top ten take 3.7%. Sequenced sample: PBMCs. Source of these receptors: a female donor in good health and CMV-seropositive.

CDR3 bases: TGTGCCAGCAGCTTGAAGGGGAACTATGGCTACACCTTC. This sequence encodes CASSLKGNYGYTF. This chain links TRBV7-9 with TRBJ1-2; TRBD1 might be the D (5 bases). Germline loops: CDR1 SEHNR, CDR2 FQNEAQ (reference sequence). Trimming pared 3 bases from V and 2 bases from J, leaving 7 bases between. The CDR3 contains 13 residues.

The chain uses TRBV19 and TRBJ1-1; tentatively, D is TRBD1 (6 bases). The V end lost 4 bases, the J end lost 5 bases, and 8 bases lay between the germline ends. CDR3 length: 12 residues. The germline gives CDR1 LNHDA, CDR2 SQIVND (reference sequence). The CDR3 protein is CASSTGVTEAFF. The CDR3, as DNA: TGTGCCAGTAGTACAGGGGTGACTGAAGCTTTCTTT.

The chain couples TRBV11-3 to TRBJ2-7; 7 bases match TRBD1. Germline CDR1 is SGHNT and CDR2 is YENEEA. The CDR3 spans 14 residues. V gave up 3 bases and J gave up 4 bases; unmatched junction bases: 6. The CDR3 protein is CASSFSDREYEQYF. CDR3 DNA: TGTGCCAGCAGCTTCTCCGACAGGGAATACGAGCAGTACTTC.

The chain links TRBV27 to TRBJ2-1, with 11 bases lining up with TRBD2. CDR1 is MNHEY and CDR2 is SMNVEV in the germline V gene (reference sequence). V lost 8 bases and J lost 7; bases outside the gene matches: 22. The CDR3 has 19 residues. The CDR3 spells CASSKKVAGGPIGRNEQFF. The CDR3 region has the DNA TGTGCCAGCTCAAAGAAAGTAGCGGGGGGGCCAATAGGTAGGAATGAGCAGTTCTTC.

The chain carries TRBV25-1 and TRBJ1-1, with D unclear. Trimming took off 6 bases at V and 3 bases at J, with 5 bases between the two ends. The CDR3 contains 11 residues. The germline V gene encodes CDR1 MGHDK and CDR2 SYGVNS. The CDR3: CASRLYTEAFF. The CDR3 DNA reads TGTGCCAGCAGATTATACACTGAAGCTTTCTTT.

This rearrangement joins TRBV5-6 to TRBJ1-6; the D is unclear. The V end lost 0 bases, the J end lost 7 bases, and 14 bases lay between the germline ends. CDR1 and CDR2 (germline): SGHDT, YYEEEE. The CDR3 spans 16 residues. The CDR3: CASSLAHGRVNSPLHF. For the CDR3, the DNA is TGTGCCAGCAGCTTGGCCCACGGGCGGGTAAATTCACCCCTCCACTTT.

This sequence joins TRBV1 and TRBJ1-1. TRBV1 is a documented pseudogene. CDR3 length: 15 residues. The CDR3: CTSSHSKGGVTEAFF. The CDR3 region has the DNA TGCACCAGCAGCCATTCTAAAGGGGGGGTCACTGAAGCTTTCTTT.

This clone has a handful of counts. The chain carries TRBV6-1 and TRBJ1-6, with D possibly TRBD1 on 6 matching bases. V was clipped by 1 base and J by 9 bases, with 16 bases between them. The CDR3 loop spans 16 amino acids. In germline, CDR1 is MNHNS, CDR2 SASEGT. In DNA, the CDR3 is TGTGCCAGCAGTGAAGGGCAGGGGTTCATGAGTTCACCCCTCCACTTT. This sequence encodes CASSEGQGFMSSPLHF.